Listed below are T cell receptor beta chains from one sample, sequenced in a study of T cells in Graves' hyperthyroidism and ophthalmopathy. Each CDR3 protein gets one entry after TCRdb re-called the multiplex PCR reads with MiXCR. The sample lists roughly 580,000 distinct CDR3 sequences; about 14% were seen once. Specimen: blood. The receptor source for this set is a woman aged 25 to 39 with Graves' hyperthyroidism that later progressed to Graves' ophthalmopathy. The conserved cysteine and the conserved F or W are not part of the CDR3 here.

j_call: TRBJ2-2; v_call: TRBV20-1; cdr3_aa: SARGGVELF
j_call: TRBJ2-2; v_call: TRBV24-1; cdr3_aa: ATSDHFTSPSNTVELF
j_call: TRBJ1-5; v_call: TRBV3-1; cdr3_aa: ASSQDLGQPQH
j_call: TRBJ1-1; v_call: TRBV11-2; cdr3_aa: ASSARGATEAF
j_call: TRBJ2-1; v_call: TRBV28; cdr3_aa: ASSPPGIGSINEQF
j_call: TRBJ2-5; v_call: TRBV20-1; cdr3_aa: SASFAAGGGETQY
j_call: TRBJ2-1; v_call: TRBV6-1; cdr3_aa: ASSRVLSYNEQF
j_call: TRBJ2-5; v_call: TRBV18; cdr3_aa: ASSPNLQETQY
j_call: TRBJ2-2; v_call: TRBV4-2; cdr3_aa: ASSQETSGNTGELF
j_call: TRBJ2-1; v_call: TRBV7-3; cdr3_aa: ASSLTRETSGNNNEQF
j_call: TRBJ1-1; v_call: TRBV5-1; cdr3_aa: ASSLRRDRNTEAF
j_call: TRBJ2-5; v_call: TRBV7-2; cdr3_aa: ASTGLAGGPAETQY
j_call: TRBJ2-2; v_call: TRBV24-1; cdr3_aa: ATSEPGAGGTGELF
j_call: TRBJ1-5; v_call: TRBV19; cdr3_aa: ASSKGQGENQPQH
j_call: TRBJ2-1; v_call: TRBV12-3/TRBV12-4; cdr3_aa: ASSLARGASGRSGNEQF
j_call: TRBJ2-3; v_call: TRBV30; cdr3_aa: AWSTGGTTDTQY
j_call: TRBJ2-7; v_call: TRBV25-1; cdr3_aa: ASSVTRDRVTLSLRYEQY
j_call: TRBJ2-2; v_call: TRBV12-5; cdr3_aa: ASGLFPLAGSAGELF
j_call: TRBJ2-7; v_call: TRBV11-2; cdr3_aa: ASSLVAFQDRGEQY
j_call: TRBJ1-6; v_call: TRBV20-1; cdr3_aa: SASRATEGISPLH
j_call: TRBJ1-4; v_call: TRBV6-1; cdr3_aa: ASSGWGGGVEKLF
j_call: TRBJ1-1; v_call: TRBV3-1; cdr3_aa: ASSLMSTEAF
j_call: TRBJ2-1; v_call: TRBV20-1; cdr3_aa: SAKVGQGGNEQF
j_call: TRBJ2-7; v_call: TRBV3-1; cdr3_aa: ASRPDRGDFYEQY
j_call: TRBJ2-1; v_call: TRBV15; cdr3_aa: ATSRDRWRVGNEQF
j_call: TRBJ2-7; v_call: TRBV10-3; cdr3_aa: AISEASGGGYEQY
j_call: TRBJ2-6; v_call: TRBV16; cdr3_aa: ASSQDGAGANVLT